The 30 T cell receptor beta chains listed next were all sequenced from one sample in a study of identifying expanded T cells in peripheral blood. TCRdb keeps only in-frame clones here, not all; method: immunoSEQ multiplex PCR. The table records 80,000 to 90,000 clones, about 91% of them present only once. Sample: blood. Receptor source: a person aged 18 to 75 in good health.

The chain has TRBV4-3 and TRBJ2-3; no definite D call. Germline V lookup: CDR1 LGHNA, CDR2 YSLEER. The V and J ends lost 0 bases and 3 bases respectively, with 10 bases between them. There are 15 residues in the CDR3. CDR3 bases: TGCGCCAGCAGCCAAGAATATAAGGTTACAGATACGCAGTATTTT. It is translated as CASSQEYKVTDTQYF.

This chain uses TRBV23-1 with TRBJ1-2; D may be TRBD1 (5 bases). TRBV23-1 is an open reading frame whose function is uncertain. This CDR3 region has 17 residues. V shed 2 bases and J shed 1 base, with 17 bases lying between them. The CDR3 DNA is TGCGCCAGCAGTCAAGGAAGGCGTCGGGACCTTAACTATGGCTACACCTTC. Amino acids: CASSQGRRRDLNYGYTF.

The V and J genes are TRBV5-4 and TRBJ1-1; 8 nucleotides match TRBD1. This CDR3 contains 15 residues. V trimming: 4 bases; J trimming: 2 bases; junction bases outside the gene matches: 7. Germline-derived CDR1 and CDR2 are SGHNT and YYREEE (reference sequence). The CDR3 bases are TGTGCCAGCAGCCGGGGAGGACAGGGTAACACTGAAGCTTTCTTT. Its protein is CASSRGGQGNTEAFF. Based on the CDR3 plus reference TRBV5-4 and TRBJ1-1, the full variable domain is ETGVTQSPTHLIKTRGQQVTLRCSSQSGHNTVSWYQQALGQGPQFIFQYYREEENGRGNFPPRFSGLQFPNYSSELNVNALELDDSALYLCASSRGGQGNTEAFFGQGTRLTVV.

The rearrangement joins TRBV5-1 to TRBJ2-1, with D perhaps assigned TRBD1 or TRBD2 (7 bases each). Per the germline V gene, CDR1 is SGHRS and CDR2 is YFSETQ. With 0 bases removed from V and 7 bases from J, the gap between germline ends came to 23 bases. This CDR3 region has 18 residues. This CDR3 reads CASSLGLLQGGARNEQFF. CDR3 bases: TGCGCCAGCAGCTTGGGTCTTTTGCAGGGGGGGGCTAGAAATGAGCAGTTCTTC.

CDR3 nucleotides: TGTGCCAGCAGCCAAAGGGACCCTGGGACCCAGTACTTC. As protein: CASSQRDPGTQYF. V gene TRBV14 combines with J gene TRBJ2-5, with D perhaps being TRBD1 or TRBD2 (5 bases each). The length of the CDR3 is 13 residues. The germline V and J ends were trimmed by 2 bases and 7 bases, with 11 bases remaining between them. The germline CDR1 and CDR2 sequences are SGHDN and FVKESK.

As DNA, the CDR3 is TGCGCCGGCCGCATGACTAGCGGGAGGGACTGGGATGAGCAGTTCTTC. It specifies CAGRMTSGRDWDEQFF. The chain joins TRBV10-1 to TRBJ2-1; 14 bases map to TRBD2. The germline CDR1 and CDR2 sequences are WNHNN and SYGVQD (reference sequence). V lost 11 bases and J lost 8; bases outside the gene matches: 14. The CDR3 contains 16 residues.

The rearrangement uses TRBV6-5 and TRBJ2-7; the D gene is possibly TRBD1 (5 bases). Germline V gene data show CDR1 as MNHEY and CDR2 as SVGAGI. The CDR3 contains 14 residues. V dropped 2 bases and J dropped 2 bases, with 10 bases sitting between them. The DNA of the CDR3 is TGTGCCAGCAGTTACCAGGGTAAGCCCTACGAGCAGTACTTC. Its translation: CASSYQGKPYEQYF.

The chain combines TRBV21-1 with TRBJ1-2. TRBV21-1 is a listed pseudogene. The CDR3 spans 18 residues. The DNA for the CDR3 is TGTGCCAGCAGCAAGGAACTGGGGACGGCCTCCCTTAACTATGGCTACACCTTC. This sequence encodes CASSKELGTASLNYGYTF.

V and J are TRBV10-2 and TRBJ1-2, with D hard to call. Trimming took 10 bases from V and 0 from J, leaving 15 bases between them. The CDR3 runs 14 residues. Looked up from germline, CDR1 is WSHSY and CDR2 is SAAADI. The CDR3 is CATTSRPTNYGYTF. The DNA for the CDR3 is TGCGCCACCACCTCACGGCCGACTAACTATGGCTACACCTTC.

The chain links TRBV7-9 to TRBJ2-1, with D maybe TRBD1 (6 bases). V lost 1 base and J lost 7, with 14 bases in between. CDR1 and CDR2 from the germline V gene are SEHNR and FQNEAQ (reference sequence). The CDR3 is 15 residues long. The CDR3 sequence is CASSLGITGMNEQFF. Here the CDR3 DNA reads TGTGCCAGCAGCTTAGGTATCACAGGGATGAATGAGCAGTTCTTC.

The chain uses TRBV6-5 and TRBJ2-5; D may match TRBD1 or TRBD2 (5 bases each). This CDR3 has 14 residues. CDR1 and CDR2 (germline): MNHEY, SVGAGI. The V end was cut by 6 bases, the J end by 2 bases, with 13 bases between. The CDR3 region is CASSRDRIQETQYF. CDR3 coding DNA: TGTGCCAGCAGCCGGGACCGTATTCAAGAGACCCAGTACTTC.

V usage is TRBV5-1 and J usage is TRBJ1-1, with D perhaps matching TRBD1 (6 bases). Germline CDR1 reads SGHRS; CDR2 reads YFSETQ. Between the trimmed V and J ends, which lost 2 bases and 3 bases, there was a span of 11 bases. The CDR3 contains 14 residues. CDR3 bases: TGCGCCAGCAGCTTCCGGCAGGGGTACACTGAAGCTTTCTTT. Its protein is CASSFRQGYTEAFF.

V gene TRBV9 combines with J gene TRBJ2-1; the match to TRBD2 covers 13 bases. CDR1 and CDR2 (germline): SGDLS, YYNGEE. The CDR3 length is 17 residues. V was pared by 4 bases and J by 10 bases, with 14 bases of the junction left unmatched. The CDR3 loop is CASSPEPGLAGLREQFF. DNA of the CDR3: TGTGCCAGCAGCCCTGAGCCGGGACTAGCGGGATTGCGGGAGCAGTTCTTC.

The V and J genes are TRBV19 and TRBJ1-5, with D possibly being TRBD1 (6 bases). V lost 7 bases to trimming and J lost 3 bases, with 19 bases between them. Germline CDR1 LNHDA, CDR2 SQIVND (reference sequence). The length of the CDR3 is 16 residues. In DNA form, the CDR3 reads TGTGCCAGTACCATTAGGGGGGGCACTCCCAATCAGCCCCAGCATTTT. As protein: CASTIRGGTPNQPQHF.

DNA of the CDR3: TGTGCCAGCAGCCCCACGGGAGGCACCCCTAACTATGGCTACACCTTC. Translation gives CASSPTGGTPNYGYTF. The rearrangement joins TRBV9 to TRBJ1-2; D is ambiguous. Per germline, CDR1 SGDLS and CDR2 YYNGEE. This CDR3 is 16 amino acids long. V gave up 4 bases and J gave up 0 bases, with 16 bases separating them.

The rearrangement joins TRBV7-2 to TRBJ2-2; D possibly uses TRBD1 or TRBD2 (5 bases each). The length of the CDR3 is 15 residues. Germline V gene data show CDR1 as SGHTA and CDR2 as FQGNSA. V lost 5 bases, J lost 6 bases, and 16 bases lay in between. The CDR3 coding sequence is TGTGCCAGCAGCCTGATGTCGTCGGGGCCCGGGGAGCTGTTTTTT. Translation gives CASSLMSSGPGELFF. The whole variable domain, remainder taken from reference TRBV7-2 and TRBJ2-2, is GAGVSQSPSNKVTEKGKDVELRCDPISGHTALYWYRQSLGQGLEFLIYFQGNSAPDKSGLPSDRFSAERTGGSVSTLTIQRTQQEDSAVYLCASSLMSSGPGELFFGEGSRLTVL.

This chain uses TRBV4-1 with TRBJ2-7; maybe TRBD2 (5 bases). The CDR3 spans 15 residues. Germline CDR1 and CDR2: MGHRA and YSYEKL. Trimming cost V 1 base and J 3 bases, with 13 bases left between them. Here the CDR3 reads CASSQVTDGDYEQYF. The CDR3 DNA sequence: TGCGCCAGCAGCCAAGTAACTGACGGGGACTACGAGCAGTACTTC.

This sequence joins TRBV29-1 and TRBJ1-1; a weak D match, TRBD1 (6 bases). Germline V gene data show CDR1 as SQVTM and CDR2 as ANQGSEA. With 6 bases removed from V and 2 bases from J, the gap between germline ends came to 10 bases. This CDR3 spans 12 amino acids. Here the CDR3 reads CSVEDRNTEAFF. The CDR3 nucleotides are TGCAGCGTGGAGGACAGAAACACTGAAGCTTTCTTT.

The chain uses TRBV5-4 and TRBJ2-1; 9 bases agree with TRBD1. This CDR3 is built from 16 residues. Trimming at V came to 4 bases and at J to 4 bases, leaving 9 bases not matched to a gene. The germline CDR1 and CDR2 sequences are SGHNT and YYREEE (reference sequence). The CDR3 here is CASSQKGQGYYNEQFF. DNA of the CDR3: TGTGCCAGCAGCCAGAAAGGACAGGGGTATTACAATGAGCAGTTCTTC.

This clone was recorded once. DNA of the CDR3: TGTGCCAGCAGTGGGTCGAGTAACAATGAGCAGTTCTTC. It codes for CASSGSSNNEQFF. This chain connects TRBV6-1 to TRBJ2-1, with D hard to call. The CDR3 sequence is 13 residues long. Trimming shortened V by 4 bases and J by 5 bases, and 9 bases separated the two germline ends. CDR1 and CDR2 (germline): MNHNS, SASEGT.

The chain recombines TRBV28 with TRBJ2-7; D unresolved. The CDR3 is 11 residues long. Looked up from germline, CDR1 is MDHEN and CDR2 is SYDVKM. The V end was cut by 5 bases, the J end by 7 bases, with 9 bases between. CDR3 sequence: CASSLDREQYF. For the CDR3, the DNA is TGTGCCAGCAGTCTGGATCGGGAGCAGTACTTC.

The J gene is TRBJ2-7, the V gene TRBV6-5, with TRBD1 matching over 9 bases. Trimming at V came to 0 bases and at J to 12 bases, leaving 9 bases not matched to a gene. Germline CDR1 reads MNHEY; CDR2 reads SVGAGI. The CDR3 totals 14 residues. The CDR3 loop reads CASSYSEGQGVPYF. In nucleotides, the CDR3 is TGTGCCAGCAGTTACTCGGAGGGACAGGGAGTTCCGTACTTC.

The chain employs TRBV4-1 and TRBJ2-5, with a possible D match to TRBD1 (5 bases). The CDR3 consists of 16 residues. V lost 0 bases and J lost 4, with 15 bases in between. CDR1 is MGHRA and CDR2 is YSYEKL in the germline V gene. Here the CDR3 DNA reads TGCGCCAGCAGCCAAGATTGGCAGGGTATGTTAGAGACCCAGTACTTC. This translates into CASSQDWQGMLETQYF.

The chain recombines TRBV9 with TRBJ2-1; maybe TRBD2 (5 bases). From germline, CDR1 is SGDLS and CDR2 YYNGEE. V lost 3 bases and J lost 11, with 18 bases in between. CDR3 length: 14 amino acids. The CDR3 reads CASSAESLGRKQFF. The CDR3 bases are TGTGCCAGCAGCGCCGAGTCACTAGGAAGGAAGCAGTTCTTC.

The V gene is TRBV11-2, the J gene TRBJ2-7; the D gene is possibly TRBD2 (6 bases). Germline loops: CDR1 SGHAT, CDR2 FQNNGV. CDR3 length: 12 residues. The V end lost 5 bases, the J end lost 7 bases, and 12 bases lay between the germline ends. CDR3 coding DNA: TGTGCCAGCAGCCTCGTCGGGAGTGAGCAGTACTTC. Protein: CASSLVGSEQYF.

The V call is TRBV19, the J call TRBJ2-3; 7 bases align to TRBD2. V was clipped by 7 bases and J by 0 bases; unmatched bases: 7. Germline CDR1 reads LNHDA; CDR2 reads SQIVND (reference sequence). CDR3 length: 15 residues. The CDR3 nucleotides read TGTGCCAGTACTCCTAGCGGCTTAAGCACAGATACGCAGTATTTT. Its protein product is CASTPSGLSTDTQYF.

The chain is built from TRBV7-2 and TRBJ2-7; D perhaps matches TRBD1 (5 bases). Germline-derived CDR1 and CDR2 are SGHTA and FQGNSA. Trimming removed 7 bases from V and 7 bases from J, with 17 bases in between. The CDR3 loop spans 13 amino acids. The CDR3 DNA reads TGTGCCAGCACCACCCGAACAGGCCTTGAGCAGTACTTC. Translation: CASTTRTGLEQYF.

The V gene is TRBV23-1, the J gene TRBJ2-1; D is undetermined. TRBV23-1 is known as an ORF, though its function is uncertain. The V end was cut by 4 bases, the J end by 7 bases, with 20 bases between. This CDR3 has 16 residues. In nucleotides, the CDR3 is TGCGCCAGCAGTCCGTCCGCGACACTACCATGGAATGAGCAGTTCTTC. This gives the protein CASSPSATLPWNEQFF.

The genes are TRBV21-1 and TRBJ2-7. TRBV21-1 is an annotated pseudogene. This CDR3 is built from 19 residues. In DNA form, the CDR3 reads TGTGCCAGCAGCACCCGAGGGGTATGGACTCCTAGTCGTCGAAACGAGCAGTACTTC. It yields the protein CASSTRGVWTPSRRNEQYF.

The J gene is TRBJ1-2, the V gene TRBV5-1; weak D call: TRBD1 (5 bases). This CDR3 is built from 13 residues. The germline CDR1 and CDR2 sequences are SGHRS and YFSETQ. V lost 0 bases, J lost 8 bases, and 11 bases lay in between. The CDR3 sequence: CASSLGSEGGYTF. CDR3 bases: TGCGCCAGCAGCTTGGGGTCAGAGGGGGGCTACACCTTC.